This TCR beta chain was recovered during a study of PD-L1 blockade in urothelial cancer. Study context: The authors examined blood 3 weeks (second dose) and 6 weeks after treatment start.

The V gene's germline CDR1 is MNHNY and CDR2 SVGAGI (reference sequence). The CDR3 has 15 residues. V lost 4 bases and J lost 4; bases outside the gene matches: 10. Documented time point: pretreatment peripheral blood. Data came from immunoSEQ multiplex PCR; TCRdb stores just in-frame clones and leaves some out. The sample carries tens of thousands of clones, 84% recorded once. V is TRBV6-6 and J is TRBJ2-7; 7 bases line up with TRBD1. The sequence derives from a woman in her sixties or seventies with urothelial cancer. The sample here was PBMCs, taken around atezolizumab (anti-PD-L1) treatment. CDR3 DNA sequence: TGTGCCAGCAGTTCCACCGGGACAGCAAGATACGAGCAGTACTTC. Amino acids: CASSSTGTARYEQYF.